This T cell receptor beta chain was sequenced for a study of vaccination effects on CD4 cells after COVID-19. Study at large: Each well held 2 million to 2.5 million PBMC cultured with roughly 10 ug/ml peptides and 8 to 10 IU/ml IL-2.

Comments on this clone: Its antigen is not identified. Other DNA sequences in this specimen translate into the identical CDR3.

Study-wide results and limits: There was marked clonal contraction among infection- and vaccine-induced clones late after vaccination.

Cultured cells yielded isolated CD4+ T cells after 10 days. Participants completed two doses of the BNT162b2 or mRNA-1273 vaccine. Nucleocapsid antibodies stayed negative before and after vaccination, showing no earlier SARS-CoV-2 infection. The authors exchanged half the medium for IL-2 medium on days 3 and 7. J lost 5 bases, V lost 1 base, and 6 bases had no gene match. Per germline, CDR1 SGHTS and CDR2 YDEGEE. The CDR3 length is 15 residues. Assay: immunoSEQ multiplex PCR; the TCRdb copy retains only in-frame clones and omits some. The table lists 45,000 to 55,000 clones, about three quarters of them singletons.

The sequences come from CD4+ T cells from PBMCs cultured without peptide, collected after COVID-19 vaccination. The receptor was isolated from a human donor who received a COVID-19 vaccine. The chain combines TRBV5-8 with TRBJ1-5, with 7 bases identical to TRBD1. CDR3 DNA: TGTGCCAGCAGCTTGTACAGGGGAGGGGATCAGCCCCAGCATTTT. It is translated as CASSLYRGGDQPQHF.